Listed here are 3 T cell receptor beta chains from one sample, sequenced in a study of blood T cells in healthy people across ages. The use of a sample-barcoded 5' primer and a J-beta primer mix characterized a second PCR of roughly 6 to 11 cycles. TCRdb itself ran the 5' RACE reads through MiXCR, one entry per CDR3 protein. Of 650,000 to 800,000 distinct CDR3 sequences in the sample, around 43% were seen once. The sample was blood. Every receptor here comes from a man aged 55 to 70 in good health.

This clonotype was counted a few times. The chain is built from TRBV7-7 and TRBJ2-2, with no clear D. The CDR3 loop spans 12 amino acids. Per the germline V gene, CDR1 is SSHAT and CDR2 is FNYEAQ (reference sequence). The V and J ends lost 5 bases and 6 bases respectively, with 7 bases between them. DNA of the CDR3: TGTGCCAGCAGCCGTGTGGCCGGGGAGCTGTTTTTT. This codes for CASSRVAGELFF.

The chain is built from TRBV5-5 and TRBJ2-7; 10 nucleotides align to TRBD2. Germline lookup yields CDR1 SGHKS and CDR2 YYEKEE (reference sequence). The CDR3 is made up of 17 amino acids. J was trimmed by 1 base and V by 2 bases; bases with no gene match: 9. The CDR3, as DNA: TGTGCCAGCAGCTTTCTCGTCGGGACTAGCGATTCCTACGAGCAGTACTTC. Protein product: CASSFLVGTSDSYEQYF.

The J gene is TRBJ1-2, the V gene TRBV29-1; tentatively, D is TRBD1 (6 bases). Trimming took off 5 bases at V and 3 bases at J, with 10 bases between the two ends. This CDR3 is 12 amino acids long. From germline, CDR1 is SQVTM and CDR2 ANQGSEA. CDR3 in DNA: TGCAGCGTTCTAAACAGGGACTATGGCTACACCTTC. It yields the protein CSVLNRDYGYTF.